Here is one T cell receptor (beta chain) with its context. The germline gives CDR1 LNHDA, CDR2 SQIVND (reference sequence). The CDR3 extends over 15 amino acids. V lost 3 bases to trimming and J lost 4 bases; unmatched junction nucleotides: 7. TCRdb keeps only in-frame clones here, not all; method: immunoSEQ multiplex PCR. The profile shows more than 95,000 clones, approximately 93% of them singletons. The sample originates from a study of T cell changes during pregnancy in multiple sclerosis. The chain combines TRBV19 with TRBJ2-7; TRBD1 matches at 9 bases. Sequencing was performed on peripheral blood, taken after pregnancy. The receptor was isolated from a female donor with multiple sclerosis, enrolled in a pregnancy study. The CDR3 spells CASSIGGTGLYEQYF. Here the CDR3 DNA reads TGTGCCAGTAGTATCGGCGGGACAGGGCTTTACGAGCAGTACTTC.